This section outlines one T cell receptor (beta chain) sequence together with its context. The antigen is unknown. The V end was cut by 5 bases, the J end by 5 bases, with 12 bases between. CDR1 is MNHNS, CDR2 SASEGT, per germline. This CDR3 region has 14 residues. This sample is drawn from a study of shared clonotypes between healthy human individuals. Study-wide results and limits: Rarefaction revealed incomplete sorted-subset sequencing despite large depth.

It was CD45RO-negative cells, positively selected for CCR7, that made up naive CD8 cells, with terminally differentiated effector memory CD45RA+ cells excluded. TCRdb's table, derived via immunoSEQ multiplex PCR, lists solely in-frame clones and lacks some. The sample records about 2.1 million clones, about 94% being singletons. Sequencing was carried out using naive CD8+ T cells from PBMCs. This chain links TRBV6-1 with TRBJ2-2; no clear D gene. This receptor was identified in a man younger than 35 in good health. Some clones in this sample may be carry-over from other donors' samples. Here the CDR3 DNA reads TGTGCCAGCAGTCCTCCGACTGTTACCGGGGAGCTGTTTTTT. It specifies CASSPPTVTGELFF.